One T cell receptor (beta chain) is described in this entry. Measured with immunoSEQ multiplex PCR; TCRdb has only the in-frame clones, and not every one. The sample holds more than 2 million clones; roughly 94% are singletons and the top ten take roughly 1.1%. CD45RO-negative cells were positively selected for CCR7, leaving out terminally differentiated effector memory CD45RA+ cells. These data originate in a study of shared clonotypes between healthy human individuals. The sequence was collected from a man aged 18 to 30 in good health. Sequenced sample: naive CD8+ T cells sorted from blood.

CDR3 in amino acids: CSVFLTEAFF. CDR3 DNA: TGCAGCGTTTTTTTAACTGAAGCTTTCTTT. The chain employs TRBV29-1 and TRBJ1-1; D unclear. Germline V lookup: CDR1 SQVTM, CDR2 ANQGSEA. The CDR3 is made up of 10 amino acids. Deletions cut 5 bases from V and 5 bases from J, with 6 bases between.